These 5 T cell receptor beta chains originate from one sample sequenced in a study of immune evolution from preneoplasia to lung adenocarcinoma. Sequencing was performed with immunoSEQ multiplex PCR; in TCRdb, only in-frame clones are kept and a portion is missing. The table includes some 8,500 clones, roughly 85% detected once. The material sequenced was FFPE minimally invasive lung adenocarcinoma tissue. Receptors were obtained from a person aged 70 to 79 with lung adenocarcinoma.

The chain carries TRBV7-9 and TRBJ2-7; D gene uncertain. Germline loops: CDR1 SEHNR, CDR2 FQNEAQ (reference sequence). This CDR3 spans 12 amino acids. Trimming pared 3 bases from V and 4 bases from J, leaving 7 bases between. The CDR3 DNA is TGTGCCAGCAGCTTTGATCCTTACGAGCAGTACTTC. Translated: CASSFDPYEQYF.

This chain links TRBV2 with TRBJ1-5; no reliable D call. The germline V gene has CDR1 SNHLY and CDR2 FYNNEI. Trimming shortened V by 6 bases and J by 1 base, and 10 bases separated the two germline ends. CDR3 length: 14 amino acids. DNA of the CDR3: TGTGCCAGCAGAGCTCCTGGGAGCAATCAGCCCCAGCATTTT. Residues: CASRAPGSNQPQHF. The entire variable domain, with the rest obtained from reference TRBV2 and TRBJ1-5, is as follows: EPEVTQTPSHQVTQMGQEVILRCVPISNHLYFYWYRQILGQKVEFLVSFYNNEISEKSEIFDDQFSVERPDGSNFTLKIRSTKLEDSAMYFCASRAPGSNQPQHFGDGTRLSIL.

The chain uses TRBV18 and TRBJ1-5; 8 nucleotides align to TRBD1. CDR3 length equals 15 residues. Per germline, CDR1 KGHSH and CDR2 LQKENI. V gave up 2 bases and J gave up 3 bases; unmatched junction bases: 3. The CDR3 DNA is TGTGCCAGCTCACCATTACAGGGGGACAATCAGCCCCAGCATTTT. Its protein is CASSPLQGDNQPQHF.

V gene TRBV14 combines with J gene TRBJ2-5, with D maybe TRBD2 (6 bases). Trimming took 5 bases from V and 2 from J, leaving 15 bases between them. Germline V gene data show CDR1 as SGHDN and CDR2 as FVKESK. This CDR3 is built from 15 residues. In DNA, the CDR3 is TGTGCCAGCAGCATAATTAGCGGAGGGCAAGAGACCCAGTACTTC. Its translation: CASSIISGGQETQYF.

This chain connects TRBV6-6 to TRBJ2-7, with TRBD2 as a possible D gene (6 bases). V dropped 5 bases and J dropped 6 bases, with 11 bases sitting between them. This CDR3 comprises 12 residues. Germline CDR1 MNHNY, CDR2 SVGAGI (reference sequence). The CDR3: CASSLGGGEQYF. The CDR3, as DNA: TGTGCCAGCAGTCTGGGAGGAGGCGAGCAGTACTTC.